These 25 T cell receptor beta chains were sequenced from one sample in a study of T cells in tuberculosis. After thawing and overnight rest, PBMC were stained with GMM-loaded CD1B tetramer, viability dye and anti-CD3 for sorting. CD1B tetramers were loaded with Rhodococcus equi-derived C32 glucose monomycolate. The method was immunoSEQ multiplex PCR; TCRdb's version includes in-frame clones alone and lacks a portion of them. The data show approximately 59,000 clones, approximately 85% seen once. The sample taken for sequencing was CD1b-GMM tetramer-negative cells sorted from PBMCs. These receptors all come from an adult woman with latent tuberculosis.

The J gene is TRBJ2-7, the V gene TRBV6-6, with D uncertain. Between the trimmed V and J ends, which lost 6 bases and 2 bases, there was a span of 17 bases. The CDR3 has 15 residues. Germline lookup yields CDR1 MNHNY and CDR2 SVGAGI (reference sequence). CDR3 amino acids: CASRPLRVPPYEQYF. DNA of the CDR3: TGTGCCAGCAGGCCACTTCGGGTTCCCCCCTACGAGCAGTACTTC.

The CDR3 sequence is CAWSIQGTEAFF. CDR3 bases: TGTGCCTGGAGTATACAGGGGACTGAAGCTTTCTTT. The chain has TRBV30 and TRBJ1-1; TRBD1 matches 7 bases. The CDR3 loop spans 12 amino acids. Unmatched junction bases numbered 2, after V lost 2 bases and J lost 5 bases. Germline V CDR1 and CDR2: GTSNPN, SVGIG (reference sequence).

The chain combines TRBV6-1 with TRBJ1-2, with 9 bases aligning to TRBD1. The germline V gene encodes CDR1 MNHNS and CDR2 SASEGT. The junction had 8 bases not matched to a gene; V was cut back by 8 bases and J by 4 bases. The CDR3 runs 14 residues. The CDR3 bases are TGTGCCAGCTATGGGGGACAGGGATTCTATGGCTACACCTTC. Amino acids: CASYGGQGFYGYTF.

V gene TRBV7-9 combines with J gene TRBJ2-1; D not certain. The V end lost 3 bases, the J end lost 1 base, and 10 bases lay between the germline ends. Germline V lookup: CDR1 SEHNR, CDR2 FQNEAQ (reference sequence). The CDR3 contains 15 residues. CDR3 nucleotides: TGTGCCAGCAGCTTTAGCCGAGGATCCTACAATGAGCAGTTCTTC. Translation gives CASSFSRGSYNEQFF.

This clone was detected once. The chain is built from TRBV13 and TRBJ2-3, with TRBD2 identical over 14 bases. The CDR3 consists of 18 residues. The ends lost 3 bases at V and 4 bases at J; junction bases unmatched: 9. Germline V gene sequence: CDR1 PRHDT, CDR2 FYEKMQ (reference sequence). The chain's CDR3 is CASSFPGLAGVYPDTQYF. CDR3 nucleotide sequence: TGTGCCAGCAGCTTTCCGGGACTAGCGGGAGTTTACCCAGATACGCAGTATTTT.

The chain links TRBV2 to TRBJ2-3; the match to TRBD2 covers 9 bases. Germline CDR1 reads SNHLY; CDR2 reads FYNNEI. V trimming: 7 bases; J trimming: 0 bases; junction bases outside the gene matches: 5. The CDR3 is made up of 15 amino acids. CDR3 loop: CASKPTSGSTDTQYF. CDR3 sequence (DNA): TGTGCCAGCAAACCCACTAGCGGGAGCACAGATACGCAGTATTTT. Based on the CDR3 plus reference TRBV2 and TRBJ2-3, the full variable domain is EPEVTQTPSHQVTQMGQEVILRCVPISNHLYFYWYRQILGQKVEFLVSFYNNEISEKSEIFDDQFSVERPDGSNFTLKIRSTKLEDSAMYFCASKPTSGSTDTQYFGPGTRLTVL.

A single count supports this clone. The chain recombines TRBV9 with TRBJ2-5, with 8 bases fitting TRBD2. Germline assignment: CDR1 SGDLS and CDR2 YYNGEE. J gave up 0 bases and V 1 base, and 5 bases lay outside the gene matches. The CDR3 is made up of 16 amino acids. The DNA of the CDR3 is TGTGCCAGCAGCGTATTAGAGCGGGGGCACCAAGAGACCCAGTACTTC. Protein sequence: CASSVLERGHQETQYF.

Here the CDR3 reads CASSDPADRGGQPQHF. The CDR3, as DNA: TGTGCCAGCAGTGATCCCGCGGACAGGGGCGGGCAGCCCCAGCATTTT. This chain joins TRBV2 and TRBJ1-5; 9 nucleotides line up with TRBD1. The CDR3 loop spans 16 amino acids. In germline, CDR1 is SNHLY, CDR2 FYNNEI. Trimming at V came to 3 bases and at J to 7 bases, leaving 10 bases not matched to a gene. The whole variable domain, remainder taken from reference TRBV2 and TRBJ1-5, is EPEVTQTPSHQVTQMGQEVILRCVPISNHLYFYWYRQILGQKVEFLVSFYNNEISEKSEIFDDQFSVERPDGSNFTLKIRSTKLEDSAMYFCASSDPADRGGQPQHFGDGTRLSIL.

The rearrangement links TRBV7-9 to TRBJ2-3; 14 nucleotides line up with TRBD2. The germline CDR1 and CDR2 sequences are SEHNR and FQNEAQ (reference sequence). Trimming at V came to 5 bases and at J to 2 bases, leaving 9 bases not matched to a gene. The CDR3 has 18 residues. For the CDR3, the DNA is TGTGCCAGCAGCCCCCGTGGACTAGCGGGGGGATACACAGATACGCAGTATTTT. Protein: CASSPRGLAGGYTDTQYF.

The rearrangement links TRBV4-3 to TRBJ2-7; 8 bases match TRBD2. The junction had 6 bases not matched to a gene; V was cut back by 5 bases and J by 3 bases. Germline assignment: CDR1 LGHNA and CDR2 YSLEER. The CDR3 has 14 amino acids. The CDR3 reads CASSGDRGGYEQYF. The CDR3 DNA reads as TGCGCCAGCAGCGGGGACCGGGGGGGCTACGAGCAGTACTTC.

In DNA form, the CDR3 reads TGTGCCAGCAGCTTAGGGACTAGCCCCAATGAGCAGTTCTTC. Amino acid sequence: CASSLGTSPNEQFF. The chain combines TRBV7-3 with TRBJ2-1; TRBD2 matches 9 bases. Trimming removed 2 bases from V and 6 bases from J; junction bases left unmatched: 2. The CDR3 has 14 residues. Per the germline V gene, CDR1 is SGHTA and CDR2 is FQGTGA.

The CDR3 spells CSVELLESGETQYF. The CDR3 nucleotides read TGCAGCGTTGAGTTACTAGAATCGGGAGAGACCCAGTACTTC. V usage is TRBV29-1 and J usage is TRBJ2-5, with D maybe TRBD2 (5 bases). Germline V gene sequence: CDR1 SQVTM, CDR2 ANQGSEA. The V end was cut by 3 bases, the J end by 4 bases, with 15 bases between. This CDR3 region has 14 residues.

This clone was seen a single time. CDR3 amino acids: CASSLTSRQVMNTEAFF. The CDR3 DNA sequence: TGTGCCAGCAGTTTAACCTCCCGACAGGTCATGAACACTGAAGCTTTCTTT. The chain joins TRBV27 to TRBJ1-1; weak D call: TRBD1 (6 bases). CDR3 length equals 17 residues. Germline CDR1 is MNHEY and CDR2 is SMNVEV (reference sequence). Trimming removed 2 bases from V and 0 bases from J, with 16 bases in between.

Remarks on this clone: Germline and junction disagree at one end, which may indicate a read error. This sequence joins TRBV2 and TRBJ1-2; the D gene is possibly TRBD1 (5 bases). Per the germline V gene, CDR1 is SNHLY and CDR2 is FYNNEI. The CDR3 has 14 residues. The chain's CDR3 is CVSSAAGRHYGYTF. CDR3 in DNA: TGTGTCAGCAGTGCGGCAGGGAGGCACTATGGCTACACCTTC.

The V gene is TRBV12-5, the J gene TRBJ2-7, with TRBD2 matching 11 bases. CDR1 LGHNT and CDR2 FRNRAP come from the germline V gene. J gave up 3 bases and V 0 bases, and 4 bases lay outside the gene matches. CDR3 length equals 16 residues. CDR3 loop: CASGLVLAGDLYEQYF. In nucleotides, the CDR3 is TGTGCTAGTGGTTTGGTACTAGCGGGGGACCTCTACGAGCAGTACTTC.

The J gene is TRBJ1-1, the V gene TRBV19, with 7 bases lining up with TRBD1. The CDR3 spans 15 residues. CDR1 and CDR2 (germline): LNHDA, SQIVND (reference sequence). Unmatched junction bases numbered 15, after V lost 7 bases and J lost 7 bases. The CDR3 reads CASNAMGTAHFEAFF. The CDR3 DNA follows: TGTGCCAGTAACGCAATGGGGACAGCGCATTTTGAAGCTTTCTTT.

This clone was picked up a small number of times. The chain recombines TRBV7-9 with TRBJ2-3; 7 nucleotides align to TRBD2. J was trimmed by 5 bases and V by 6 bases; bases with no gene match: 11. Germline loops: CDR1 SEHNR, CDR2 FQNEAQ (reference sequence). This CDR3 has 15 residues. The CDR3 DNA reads TGTGCCAGCAGTCAACAGAGCGGGACTCGAGATACGCAGTATTTT. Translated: CASSQQSGTRDTQYF. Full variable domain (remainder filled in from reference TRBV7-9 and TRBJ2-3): DTGVSQNPRHKITKRGQNVTFRCDPISEHNRLYWYRQTLGQGPEFLTYFQNEAQLEKSRLLSDRFSAERPKGSFSTLEIQRTEQGDSAMYLCASSQQSGTRDTQYFGPGTRLTVL.

Here the CDR3 reads CASSLGGLTDTQYF. The CDR3 nucleotides read TGTGCCAGCAGCTTAGGTGGGCTAACTGATACGCAGTATTTT. The rearrangement links TRBV7-9 to TRBJ2-3; D call uncertain. The germline V and J ends were trimmed by 1 base and 6 bases, with 11 bases remaining between them. Germline values: CDR1 SEHNR, CDR2 FQNEAQ (reference sequence). The CDR3 runs to 14 residues.

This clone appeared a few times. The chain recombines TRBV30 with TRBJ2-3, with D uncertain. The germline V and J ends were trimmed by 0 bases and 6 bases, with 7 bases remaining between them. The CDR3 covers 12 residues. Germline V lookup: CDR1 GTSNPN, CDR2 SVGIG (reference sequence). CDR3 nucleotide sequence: TGTGCCTGGAGTGTACGGTCGGATACGCAGTATTTT. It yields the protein CAWSVRSDTQYF. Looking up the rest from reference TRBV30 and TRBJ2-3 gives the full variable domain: SQTIHQWPATLVQPVGSPLSLECTVEGTSNPNLYWYRQAAGRGLQLLFYSVGIGQISSEVPQNLSASRPQDRQFILSSKKLLLSDSGFYLCAWSVRSDTQYFGPGTRLTVL.

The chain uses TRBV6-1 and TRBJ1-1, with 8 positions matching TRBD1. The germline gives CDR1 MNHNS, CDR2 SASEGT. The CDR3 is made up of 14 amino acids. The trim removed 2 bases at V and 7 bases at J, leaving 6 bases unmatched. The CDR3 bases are TGTGCCAGCAGTGAAACCAGGGGGCCTGTTGAAGCTTTCTTT. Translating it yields CASSETRGPVEAFF.

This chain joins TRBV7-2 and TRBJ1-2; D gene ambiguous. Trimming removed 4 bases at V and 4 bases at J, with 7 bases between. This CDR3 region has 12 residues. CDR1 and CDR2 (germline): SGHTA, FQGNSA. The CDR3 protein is CASSSGSYGYTF. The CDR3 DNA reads TGTGCCAGCAGCTCTGGCAGCTATGGCTACACCTTC.

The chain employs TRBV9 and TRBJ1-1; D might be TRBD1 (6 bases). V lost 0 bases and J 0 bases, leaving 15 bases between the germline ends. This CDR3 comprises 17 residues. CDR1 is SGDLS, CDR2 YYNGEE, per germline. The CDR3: CASSVGRTASMNTEAFF. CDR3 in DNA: TGTGCCAGCAGCGTAGGGAGGACAGCTAGTATGAACACTGAAGCTTTCTTT.

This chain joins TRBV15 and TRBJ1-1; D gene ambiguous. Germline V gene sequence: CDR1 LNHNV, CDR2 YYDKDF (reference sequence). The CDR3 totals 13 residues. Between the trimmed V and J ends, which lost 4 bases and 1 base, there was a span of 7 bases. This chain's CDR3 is CATSTSGNTEAFF. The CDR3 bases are TGTGCCACCAGCACCTCAGGGAACACTGAAGCTTTCTTT.

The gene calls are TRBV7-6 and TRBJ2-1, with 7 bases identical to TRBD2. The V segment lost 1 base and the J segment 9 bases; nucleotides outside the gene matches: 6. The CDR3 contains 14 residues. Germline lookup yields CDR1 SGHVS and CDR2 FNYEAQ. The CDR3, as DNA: TGTGCCAGCAGCTTAGAGGGAGGGCCGGCTGAGCAGTTCTTC. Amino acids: CASSLEGGPAEQFF.

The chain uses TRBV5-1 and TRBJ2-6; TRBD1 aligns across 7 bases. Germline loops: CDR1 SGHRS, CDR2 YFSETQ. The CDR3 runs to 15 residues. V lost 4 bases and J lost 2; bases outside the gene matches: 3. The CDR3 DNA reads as TGCGCCAGCAGCGGGCAGGGGGCTGGGGCCAACGTCCTGACTTTC. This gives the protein CASSGQGAGANVLTF.